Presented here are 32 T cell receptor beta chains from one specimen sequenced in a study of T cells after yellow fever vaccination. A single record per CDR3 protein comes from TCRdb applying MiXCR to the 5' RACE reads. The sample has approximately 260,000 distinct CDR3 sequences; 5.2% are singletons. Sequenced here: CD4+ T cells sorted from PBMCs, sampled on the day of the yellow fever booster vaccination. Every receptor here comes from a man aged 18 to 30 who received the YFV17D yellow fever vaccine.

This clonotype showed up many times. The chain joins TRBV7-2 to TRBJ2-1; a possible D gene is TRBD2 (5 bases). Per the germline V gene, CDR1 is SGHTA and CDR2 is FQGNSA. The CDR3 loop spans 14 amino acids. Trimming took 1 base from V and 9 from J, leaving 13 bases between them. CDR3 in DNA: TGTGCCAGCAGCTTAGAGGAGGTTTCGGGTGAGCAGTTCTTC. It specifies CASSLEEVSGEQFF.

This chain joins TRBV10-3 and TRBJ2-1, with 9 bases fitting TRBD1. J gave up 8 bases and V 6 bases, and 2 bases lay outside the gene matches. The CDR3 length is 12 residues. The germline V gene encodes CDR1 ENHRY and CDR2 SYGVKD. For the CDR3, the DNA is TGTGCCATCAGGACAGGGGGTGATGAGCAGTTCTTC. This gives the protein CAIRTGGDEQFF.

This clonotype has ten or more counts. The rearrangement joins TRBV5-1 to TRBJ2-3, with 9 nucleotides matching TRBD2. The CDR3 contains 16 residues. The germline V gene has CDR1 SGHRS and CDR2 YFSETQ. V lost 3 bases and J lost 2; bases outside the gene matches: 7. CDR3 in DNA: TGCGCCAGCAGCTCCAGGGGACTAGCCCTCACAGATACGCAGTATTTT. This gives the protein CASSSRGLALTDTQYF.

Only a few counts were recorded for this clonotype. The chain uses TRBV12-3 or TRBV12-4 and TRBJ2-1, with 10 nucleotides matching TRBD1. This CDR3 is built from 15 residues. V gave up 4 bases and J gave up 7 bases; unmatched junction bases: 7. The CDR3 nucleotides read TGTGCCAGCAGTTCCCGGGACAGGGGTGATAATGAGCAGTTCTTC. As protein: CASSSRDRGDNEQFF.

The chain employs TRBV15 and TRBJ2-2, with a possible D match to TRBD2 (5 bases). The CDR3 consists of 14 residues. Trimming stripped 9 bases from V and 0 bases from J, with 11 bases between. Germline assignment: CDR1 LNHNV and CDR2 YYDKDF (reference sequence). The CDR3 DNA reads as TGTGCCACAGCGGCCGGTACGAACACCGGGGAGCTGTTTTTT. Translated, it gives CATAAGTNTGELFF.

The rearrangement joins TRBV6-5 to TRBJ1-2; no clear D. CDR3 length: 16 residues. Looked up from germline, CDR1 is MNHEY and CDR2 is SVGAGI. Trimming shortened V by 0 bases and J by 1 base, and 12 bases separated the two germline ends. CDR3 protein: CASSYSRAAFNYGYTF. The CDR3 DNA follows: TGTGCCAGCAGTTACTCGAGAGCAGCCTTTAACTATGGCTACACCTTC.

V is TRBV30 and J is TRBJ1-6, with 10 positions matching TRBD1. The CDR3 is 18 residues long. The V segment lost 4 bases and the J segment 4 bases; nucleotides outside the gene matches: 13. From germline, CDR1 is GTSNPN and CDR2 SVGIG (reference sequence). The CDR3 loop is CAWNKDRGGGPYNSPLHF. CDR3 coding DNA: TGTGCCTGGAACAAGGACAGGGGGGGAGGACCGTATAATTCACCCCTCCACTTT. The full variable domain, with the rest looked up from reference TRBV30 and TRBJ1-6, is SQTIHQWPATLVQPVGSPLSLECTVEGTSNPNLYWYRQAAGRGLQLLFYSVGIGQISSEVPQNLSASRPQDRQFILSSKKLLLSDSGFYLCAWNKDRGGGPYNSPLHFGNGTRLTVT.

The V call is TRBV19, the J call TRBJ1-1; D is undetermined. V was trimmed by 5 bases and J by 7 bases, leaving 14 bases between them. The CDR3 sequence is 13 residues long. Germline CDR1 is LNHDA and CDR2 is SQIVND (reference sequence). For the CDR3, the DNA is TGTGCCAGTAGTCCGGGCCCTTACGGTGAAGCTTTCTTT. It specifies CASSPGPYGEAFF.

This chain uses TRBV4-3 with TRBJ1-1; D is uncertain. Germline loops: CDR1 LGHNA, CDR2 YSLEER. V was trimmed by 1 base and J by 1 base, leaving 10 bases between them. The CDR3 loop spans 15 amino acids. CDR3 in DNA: TGCGCCAGCAGCCAAGCGGTCAGGAAGAACACTGAAGCTTTCTTT. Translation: CASSQAVRKNTEAFF.

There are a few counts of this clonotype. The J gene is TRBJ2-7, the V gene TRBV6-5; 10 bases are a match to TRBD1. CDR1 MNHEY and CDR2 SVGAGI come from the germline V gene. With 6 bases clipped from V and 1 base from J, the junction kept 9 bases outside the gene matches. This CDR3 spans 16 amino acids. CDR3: CASSPTPGQGSYEQYV. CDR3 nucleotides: TGTGCCAGCAGCCCCACCCCGGGACAGGGGTCCTACGAGCAGTACGTC.

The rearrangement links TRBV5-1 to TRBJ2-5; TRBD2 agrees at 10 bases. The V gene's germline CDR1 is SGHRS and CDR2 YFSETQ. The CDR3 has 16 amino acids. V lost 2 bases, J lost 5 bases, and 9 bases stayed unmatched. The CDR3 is CASSFSSGGPRETQYF. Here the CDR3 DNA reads TGCGCCAGCAGCTTTTCTAGCGGGGGCCCGCGGGAGACCCAGTACTTC.

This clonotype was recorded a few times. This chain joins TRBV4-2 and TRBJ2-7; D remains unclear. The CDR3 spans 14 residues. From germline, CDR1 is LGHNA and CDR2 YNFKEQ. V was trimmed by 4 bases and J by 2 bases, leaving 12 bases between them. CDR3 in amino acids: CASSREGGPYEQYF. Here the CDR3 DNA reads TGTGCCAGCAGCCGCGAAGGTGGTCCCTACGAGCAGTACTTC.

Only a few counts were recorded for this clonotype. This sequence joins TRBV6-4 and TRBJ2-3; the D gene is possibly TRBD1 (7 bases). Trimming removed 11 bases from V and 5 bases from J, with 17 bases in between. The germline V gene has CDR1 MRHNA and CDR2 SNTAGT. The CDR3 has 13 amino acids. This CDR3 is CADRRGQGDTQYF. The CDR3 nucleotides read TGTGCCGACCGGAGGGGGCAGGGAGATACGCAGTATTTT.

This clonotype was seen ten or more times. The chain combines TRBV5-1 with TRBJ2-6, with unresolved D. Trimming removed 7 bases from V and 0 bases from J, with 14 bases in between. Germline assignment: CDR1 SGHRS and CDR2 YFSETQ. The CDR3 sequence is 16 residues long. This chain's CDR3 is CASGAGSYSGANVLTF. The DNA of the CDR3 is TGCGCCAGCGGAGCCGGGTCGTACTCTGGGGCCAACGTCCTGACTTTC.

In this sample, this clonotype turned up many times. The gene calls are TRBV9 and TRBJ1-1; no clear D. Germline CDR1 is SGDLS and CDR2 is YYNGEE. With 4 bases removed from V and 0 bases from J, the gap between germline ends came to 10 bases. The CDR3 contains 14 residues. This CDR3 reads CASSRSTMNTEAFF. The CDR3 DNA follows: TGTGCCAGCAGCCGCAGTACCATGAACACTGAAGCTTTCTTT.

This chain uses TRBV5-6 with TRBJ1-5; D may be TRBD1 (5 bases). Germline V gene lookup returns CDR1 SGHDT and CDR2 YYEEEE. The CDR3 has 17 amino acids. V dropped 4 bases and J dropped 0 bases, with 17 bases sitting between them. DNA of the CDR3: TGTGCCAGCAGCGTGACAGTGGGAGAATATAGCAATCAGCCCCAGCATTTT. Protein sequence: CASSVTVGEYSNQPQHF.

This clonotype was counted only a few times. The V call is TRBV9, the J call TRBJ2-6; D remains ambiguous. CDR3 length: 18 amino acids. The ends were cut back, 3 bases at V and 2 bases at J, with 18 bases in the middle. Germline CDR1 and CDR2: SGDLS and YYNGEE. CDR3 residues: CASSGRKGSGAGANVLTF. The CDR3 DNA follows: TGTGCCAGCAGCGGAAGAAAGGGTAGTGGTGCTGGGGCCAACGTCCTGACTTTC.

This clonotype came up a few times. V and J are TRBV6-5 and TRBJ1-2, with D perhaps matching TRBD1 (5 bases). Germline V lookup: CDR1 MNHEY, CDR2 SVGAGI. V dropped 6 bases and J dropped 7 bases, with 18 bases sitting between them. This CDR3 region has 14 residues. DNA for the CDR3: TGTGCCAGCAGCGACAGTCCTAGTCCCCTTGGCTACACCTTC. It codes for CASSDSPSPLGYTF.

CDR3 coding DNA: TGTGCCAGCAGCTTAAATACGGCAGGGGCGCCGGGGGAGACCCAGTACTTC. Translating gives CASSLNTAGAPGETQYF. The chain uses TRBV11-2 and TRBJ2-5, with D tentatively TRBD1 (6 bases). The germline V and J ends were trimmed by 2 bases and 5 bases, with 21 bases remaining between them. The CDR3 has 17 amino acids. Germline CDR1 reads SGHAT; CDR2 reads FQNNGV.

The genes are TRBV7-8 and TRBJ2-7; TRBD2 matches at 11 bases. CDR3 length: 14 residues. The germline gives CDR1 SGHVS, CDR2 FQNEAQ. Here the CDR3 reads CASSSTELRLAGWV. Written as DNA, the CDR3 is TGTGCCAGCAGCTCGACCGAACTCAGACTAGCGGGGTGGGTC.

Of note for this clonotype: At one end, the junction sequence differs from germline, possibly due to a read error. As DNA, the CDR3 is TGCGCCAGCAGCCCCCCCGGGACTAGTGACAGTGAGCTGTTCTTC. Translating it yields CASSPPGTSDSELFF. The gene calls are TRBV5-1 and TRBJ2-1, with 8 bases matching TRBD2. Germline V lookup: CDR1 SGHRS, CDR2 YFSETQ. This CDR3 region has 15 residues.

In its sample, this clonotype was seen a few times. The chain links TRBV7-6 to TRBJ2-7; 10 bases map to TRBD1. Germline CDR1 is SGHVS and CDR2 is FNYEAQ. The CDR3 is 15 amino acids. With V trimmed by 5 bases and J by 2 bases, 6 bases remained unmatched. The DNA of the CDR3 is TGTGCCAGCAGCCGGACAGGGGGTGAGACCTACGAGCAGTACTTC. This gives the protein CASSRTGGETYEQYF.

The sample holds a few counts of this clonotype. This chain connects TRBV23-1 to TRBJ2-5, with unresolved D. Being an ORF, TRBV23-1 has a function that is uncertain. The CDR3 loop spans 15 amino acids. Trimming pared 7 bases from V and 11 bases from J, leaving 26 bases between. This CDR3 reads CASTSPRHFMVWQYF. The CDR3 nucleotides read TGCGCCAGCACTAGTCCTCGACACTTCATGGTTTGGCAGTACTTC.

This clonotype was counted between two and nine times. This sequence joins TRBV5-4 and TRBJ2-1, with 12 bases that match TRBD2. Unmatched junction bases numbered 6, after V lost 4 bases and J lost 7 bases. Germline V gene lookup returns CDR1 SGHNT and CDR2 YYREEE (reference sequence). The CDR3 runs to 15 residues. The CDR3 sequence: CASSDTSGGHNEQFF. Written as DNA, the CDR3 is TGTGCCAGCAGCGATACTAGCGGGGGGCATAATGAGCAGTTCTTC.

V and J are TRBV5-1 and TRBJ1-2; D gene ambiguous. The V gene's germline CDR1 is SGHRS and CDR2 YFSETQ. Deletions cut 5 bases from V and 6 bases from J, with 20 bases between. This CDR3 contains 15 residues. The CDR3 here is CASRDGNLAAHGYTF. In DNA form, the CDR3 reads TGCGCCAGCAGGGACGGCAATCTCGCGGCCCATGGCTACACCTTC.

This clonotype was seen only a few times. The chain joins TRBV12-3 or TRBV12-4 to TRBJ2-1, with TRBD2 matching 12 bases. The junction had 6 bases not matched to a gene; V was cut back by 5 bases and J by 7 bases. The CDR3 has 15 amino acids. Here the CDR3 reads CASSPTSGGGNEQFF. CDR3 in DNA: TGTGCCAGCAGTCCGACTAGCGGGGGAGGTAATGAGCAGTTCTTC.

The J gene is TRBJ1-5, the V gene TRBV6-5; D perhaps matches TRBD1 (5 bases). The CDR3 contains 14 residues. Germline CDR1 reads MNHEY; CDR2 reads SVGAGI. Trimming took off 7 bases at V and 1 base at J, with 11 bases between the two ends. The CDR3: CASKSGGSNQPQHF. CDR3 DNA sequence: TGTGCCAGCAAGTCTGGGGGGAGCAATCAGCCCCAGCATTTT.

The CDR3 DNA is TGCGCCAGCAGCCAAGATCGGGGCGGGGGTGCCAAAAACATTCAGTACTTC. It codes for CASSQDRGGGAKNIQYF. The chain combines TRBV4-3 with TRBJ2-4; 7 bases match TRBD2. The trim removed 0 bases at V and 1 base at J, leaving 6 bases unmatched. This CDR3 has 17 amino acids. From germline, CDR1 is LGHNA and CDR2 YSLEER.

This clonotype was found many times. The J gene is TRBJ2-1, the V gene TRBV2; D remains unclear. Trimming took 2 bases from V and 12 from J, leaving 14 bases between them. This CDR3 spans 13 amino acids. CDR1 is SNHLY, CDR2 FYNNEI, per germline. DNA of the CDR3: TGTGCCAGCAGTGAACCGCTAAATCAGAGGCAGTTCTTC. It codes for CASSEPLNQRQFF.

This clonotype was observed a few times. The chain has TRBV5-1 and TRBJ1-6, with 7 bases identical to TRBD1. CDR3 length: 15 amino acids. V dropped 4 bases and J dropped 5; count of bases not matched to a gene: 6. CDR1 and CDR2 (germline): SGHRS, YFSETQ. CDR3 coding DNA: TGCGCCAGCAGCCGAGGGGGCGCGGATAATTCACCCCTCCACTTT. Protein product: CASSRGGADNSPLHF.

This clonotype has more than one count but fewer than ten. The CDR3 DNA follows: TGTGCCAGCAGTTGGGACAGGAGCTACGAGCAGTACGTC. It encodes CASSWDRSYEQYV. The chain employs TRBV6-1 and TRBJ2-7; 8 bases line up with TRBD1. The J segment lost 3 bases and the V segment lost 5 bases, leaving 3 bases of the junction unmatched. Looked up from germline, CDR1 is MNHNS and CDR2 is SASEGT. The CDR3 is 13 amino acids.

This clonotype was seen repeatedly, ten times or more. The CDR3 DNA follows: TGTGCCAGCAGTCAAGGGACTAGCGGGGGTGCGTACCAAGAGACCCAGTACTTC. Translation: CASSQGTSGGAYQETQYF. The V gene is TRBV6-2 or TRBV6-3, the J gene TRBJ2-5; 14 nucleotides match TRBD2. This CDR3 is 18 amino acids long. The trim removed 5 bases at V and 0 bases at J, leaving 8 bases unmatched. Germline V lookup: CDR1 MNHEY, CDR2 SVGEGT.